These T cell receptor beta chains were read from a single sample in a study of shared clonotypes between healthy human individuals. Some clones are missing from TCRdb's copy, which holds only in-frame ones; the method was immunoSEQ multiplex PCR. The sample holds roughly 2,300,000 clones, just under 95% seen once. Sequences were obtained from naive CD4+ T cells from PBMCs. Receptors were obtained from a man aged 18-30 years in good health. Some clones in this sample may be carry-over from other donors' samples. The CDR3 runs from the conserved cysteine through the conserved F or W. Fields, in order: J gene, clone size, CDR3 length, V gene, D gene, CDR3 DNA, CDR3 protein. D genes are given only for firm matches. Clone size, where shown, is once, few, many, or a class for clones that have expanded.

j_call: TRBJ1-1; clone_size: -; cdr3_length: 16; v_call: TRBV16; d_call: -; cdr3_nt: TGTGCCAGCAGCCCGAGGGGTATAGGGGGGAACACTGAAGCTTTCTTT; cdr3_aa: CASSPRGIGGNTEAFF
j_call: TRBJ2-2; clone_size: -; cdr3_length: 16; v_call: TRBV7-2; d_call: TRBD2; cdr3_nt: TGTGCCAGCAGCTTAGTTGGAGCGGGAAACACCGGGGAGCTGTTTTTT; cdr3_aa: CASSLVGAGNTGELFF
j_call: TRBJ2-5; clone_size: -; cdr3_length: 14; v_call: TRBV7-9; d_call: TRBD2; cdr3_nt: TGTGCCAGCAGCACCCGTTGGGGGGGAGAGACCCAGTACTTC; cdr3_aa: CASSTRWGGETQYF
j_call: TRBJ1-5; clone_size: -; cdr3_length: 14; v_call: TRBV6-1; d_call: -; cdr3_nt: TGTGCCAGCAGTGAAGCCCGCGCGAATCAGCCCCAGCATTTT; cdr3_aa: CASSEARANQPQHF
j_call: TRBJ1-1; clone_size: -; cdr3_length: 15; v_call: TRBV11-2; d_call: -; cdr3_nt: TGTGCCAGCAGCTTGAGGGGGACCGTGAACACTGAAGCTTTCTTT; cdr3_aa: CASSLRGTVNTEAFF
j_call: TRBJ2-3; clone_size: -; cdr3_length: 16; v_call: TRBV5-1; d_call: TRBD2; cdr3_nt: TGCGCCAGCAGCTTGAGCCTAGCGGGAGGAAGAGATACGCAGTATTTT; cdr3_aa: CASSLSLAGGRDTQYF
j_call: TRBJ1-3; clone_size: -; cdr3_length: 16; v_call: TRBV14; d_call: -; cdr3_nt: TGTGCCAGCAGCCCCCCGATGGTTAGCTCTGGAAACACCATATATTTT; cdr3_aa: CASSPPMVSSGNTIYF
j_call: TRBJ2-1; clone_size: -; cdr3_length: 14; v_call: TRBV5-6; d_call: -; cdr3_nt: TGTGCCAGCAGCTTGATGTACAGCCACAATGAGCAGTTCTTC; cdr3_aa: CASSLMYSHNEQFF
j_call: TRBJ1-2; clone_size: -; cdr3_length: 14; v_call: TRBV27; d_call: -; cdr3_nt: TGTGCCAGCAGTCCCAGGGGATCTAACTATGGCTACACCTTC; cdr3_aa: CASSPRGSNYGYTF
j_call: TRBJ1-2; clone_size: -; cdr3_length: 13; v_call: TRBV23-1; d_call: -; cdr3_nt: TGCGCCAGCAGTCCTGGAGGGTCCTATGGCTACACCTTC; cdr3_aa: CASSPGGSYGYTF
j_call: TRBJ2-7; clone_size: -; cdr3_length: 14; v_call: TRBV5-1; d_call: -; cdr3_nt: TGCGCCAGCAGCTTGGAGCTCGTAAACGGCGAGCAGTACTTC; cdr3_aa: CASSLELVNGEQYF
j_call: TRBJ1-5; clone_size: -; cdr3_length: 14; v_call: TRBV7-2; d_call: -; cdr3_nt: TGTGCCAGGCGCCCGGGGAGTAGCAATCAGCCCCAGCATTTT; cdr3_aa: CARRPGSSNQPQHF
j_call: TRBJ1-2; clone_size: -; cdr3_length: 14; v_call: TRBV11-2; d_call: -; cdr3_nt: TGTGCCAGCAGCTCCCTGGAATTTTTCTATGGCTACACCTTC; cdr3_aa: CASSSLEFFYGYTF
j_call: TRBJ2-3; clone_size: -; cdr3_length: 16; v_call: TRBV6-5; d_call: -; cdr3_nt: TGTGCCAGCAGTTACTTTGGCGGAACTTACACAGATACGCAGTATTTT; cdr3_aa: CASSYFGGTYTDTQYF
j_call: TRBJ2-5; clone_size: -; cdr3_length: 16; v_call: TRBV9; d_call: -; cdr3_nt: TGTGCCAGCAGCGTAGAGGCTCGTCCAGCGGGAGAGACCCAGTACTTC; cdr3_aa: CASSVEARPAGETQYF
j_call: TRBJ2-5; clone_size: once; cdr3_length: 17; v_call: TRBV4-1; d_call: -; cdr3_nt: TGCGCCAGCAGCCAAGTGGGGGGCAGGAGGGGGATGGAGACCCAGTACTTC; cdr3_aa: CASSQVGGRRGMETQYF
j_call: TRBJ1-5; clone_size: -; cdr3_length: 17; v_call: TRBV28; d_call: TRBD1; cdr3_nt: TGTGCCAGCGATTCCTTAATCGACAGGGTGAGTAAGCAGCCCCAGCATTTT; cdr3_aa: CASDSLIDRVSKQPQHF
j_call: TRBJ1-1; clone_size: -; cdr3_length: 13; v_call: TRBV2; d_call: TRBD1; cdr3_nt: TGTGCCAGCAACAGACAGGGGGCCAATGAAGCTTTCTTT; cdr3_aa: CASNRQGANEAFF
j_call: TRBJ2-5; clone_size: -; cdr3_length: 14; v_call: TRBV5-1; d_call: -; cdr3_nt: TGCGCCAGCACTCCAGCCACAACCAGGGAGACCCAGTACTTC; cdr3_aa: CASTPATTRETQYF
j_call: TRBJ2-3; clone_size: -; cdr3_length: 15; v_call: TRBV15; d_call: -; cdr3_nt: TGTGCCACCAGCAGCTGGCGGGGGCTAACAGATACGCAGTATTTT; cdr3_aa: CATSSWRGLTDTQYF
j_call: TRBJ1-6; clone_size: -; cdr3_length: 14; v_call: TRBV2; d_call: TRBD1; cdr3_nt: TGTGCCAGCAGTGAGTCCGGACAGGGGACACCCCTCCACTTT; cdr3_aa: CASSESGQGTPLHF
j_call: TRBJ2-6; clone_size: once; cdr3_length: 16; v_call: TRBV10-3; d_call: -; cdr3_nt: TGTGCCATCAGTGAGTCATACAGCTCTGGGGCCAACGTCCTGACTTTC; cdr3_aa: CAISESYSSGANVLTF
j_call: TRBJ1-1; clone_size: -; cdr3_length: 12; v_call: TRBV15; d_call: TRBD1; cdr3_nt: TGTGCCACCAGCACAGGGGGCACTGAAGCTTTCTTT; cdr3_aa: CATSTGGTEAFF
j_call: TRBJ2-7; clone_size: -; cdr3_length: 14; v_call: TRBV6-6; d_call: -; cdr3_nt: TGTGCCAGCAGTTACTCACGGCAGGGCGACGAGCAGTACTTC; cdr3_aa: CASSYSRQGDEQYF
j_call: TRBJ2-1; clone_size: -; cdr3_length: 13; v_call: TRBV5-4; d_call: -; cdr3_nt: TGTGCCAGCAGCCCGCCGTCGGTCGATGAGCAGTTCTTC; cdr3_aa: CASSPPSVDEQFF
j_call: TRBJ2-7; clone_size: once; cdr3_length: 12; v_call: TRBV28; d_call: -; cdr3_nt: TGTGCCAGCAGTCCCCAACAGGGCGTACCTCACTTC; cdr3_aa: CASSPQQGVPHF
j_call: TRBJ2-3; clone_size: -; cdr3_length: 12; v_call: TRBV28; d_call: TRBD2; cdr3_nt: TGTGCCAGCAGAGCGGGGGCAGATACGCAGTATTTT; cdr3_aa: CASRAGADTQYF
j_call: TRBJ2-2; clone_size: -; cdr3_length: 14; v_call: TRBV5-1; d_call: TRBD1; cdr3_nt: TGCGCCACTAACGGACAGGGGAACACCGGGGAGCTGTTTTTT; cdr3_aa: CATNGQGNTGELFF
j_call: TRBJ1-5; clone_size: -; cdr3_length: 15; v_call: TRBV6-1; d_call: -; cdr3_nt: TGTGCCAGCAGGGGTTCAGGGGAGCTTAATCAGCCCCAGCATTTT; cdr3_aa: CASRGSGELNQPQHF
j_call: TRBJ1-1; clone_size: -; cdr3_length: 14; v_call: TRBV4-1; d_call: -; cdr3_nt: TGCGTCAGCAGCCTCCCAGGGGTCACGCGTTCGGCTTTCTTT; cdr3_aa: CVSSLPGVTRSAFF
j_call: TRBJ1-2; clone_size: -; cdr3_length: 16; v_call: TRBV4-2; d_call: TRBD1; cdr3_nt: TGTGCCAGCAGCCATCTGACAGGGGGCGCGAGGTATGGCTACACCTTC; cdr3_aa: CASSHLTGGARYGYTF
j_call: TRBJ1-5; clone_size: -; cdr3_length: 15; v_call: TRBV28; d_call: -; cdr3_nt: TGTGCCAGCAGTCTCTCTGGCAGGGCCGGACAGCCCCAGCATTTT; cdr3_aa: CASSLSGRAGQPQHF
j_call: TRBJ2-1; clone_size: -; cdr3_length: 18; v_call: TRBV27; d_call: TRBD2; cdr3_nt: TGTGCCAGCAGTTTATCGGGACTAGCGTTTAGCTCCTACAATGAGCAGTTCTTC; cdr3_aa: CASSLSGLAFSSYNEQFF
j_call: TRBJ2-3; clone_size: -; cdr3_length: 16; v_call: TRBV5-1; d_call: -; cdr3_nt: TGCGCCAGCAGCCCCACCCTCGGCCTTGGCACAGATACGCAGTATTTT; cdr3_aa: CASSPTLGLGTDTQYF
j_call: TRBJ1-5; clone_size: -; cdr3_length: 15; v_call: TRBV4-1; d_call: TRBD1; cdr3_nt: TGCGCCAGCAGCCCCCGGGACAGGGATAATCAGCCCCAGCATTTT; cdr3_aa: CASSPRDRDNQPQHF
j_call: TRBJ2-1; clone_size: -; cdr3_length: 12; v_call: TRBV29-1; d_call: TRBD2; cdr3_nt: TGCAGCGTTGGGTACCGGGGGGATGAGCAGTTCTTC; cdr3_aa: CSVGYRGDEQFF
j_call: TRBJ1-2; clone_size: -; cdr3_length: 17; v_call: TRBV10-1; d_call: -; cdr3_nt: TGCGCCAGCACCGGAATACGGGGCCTCCGGTCTAACTATGGCTACACCTTC; cdr3_aa: CASTGIRGLRSNYGYTF
j_call: TRBJ2-7; clone_size: -; cdr3_length: 14; v_call: TRBV13; d_call: -; cdr3_nt: TGTGCCAGCAGCTTCGGACGCGGATCCTACGAGCAGTACTTC; cdr3_aa: CASSFGRGSYEQYF
j_call: TRBJ2-2; clone_size: once; cdr3_length: 16; v_call: TRBV7-2; d_call: -; cdr3_nt: TGTGCCAGCAGCCAGAAGGCATCACTAGACACCGGGGAGCTGTTTTTT; cdr3_aa: CASSQKASLDTGELFF
j_call: TRBJ2-7; clone_size: -; cdr3_length: 14; v_call: TRBV29-1; d_call: TRBD2; cdr3_nt: TGCAGCGTTGTGAGTAGCGGGAGTCCCTACGAGCAGTACTTC; cdr3_aa: CSVVSSGSPYEQYF
j_call: TRBJ1-2; clone_size: -; cdr3_length: 13; v_call: TRBV28; d_call: -; cdr3_nt: TGTGCCAGCTCAACGGGGGGGAACTATGGCTACACCTTC; cdr3_aa: CASSTGGNYGYTF
j_call: TRBJ2-7; clone_size: -; cdr3_length: 13; v_call: TRBV7-2; d_call: TRBD1; cdr3_nt: TGTGCCAGCAGCCCGACAGGGAGCTACGAGCAGTACTTC; cdr3_aa: CASSPTGSYEQYF
j_call: TRBJ2-1; clone_size: -; cdr3_length: 15; v_call: TRBV27; d_call: -; cdr3_nt: TGTGCCAGCACCCTAGAGAGGACGGGGACATCTCGGCAGTTCTTC; cdr3_aa: CASTLERTGTSRQFF
j_call: TRBJ2-5; clone_size: -; cdr3_length: 13; v_call: TRBV6-5; d_call: -; cdr3_nt: TGTGCCAGCAGTTACTTCGGGCAAGAGACCCAGTACTTC; cdr3_aa: CASSYFGQETQYF
j_call: TRBJ2-2; clone_size: -; cdr3_length: 17; v_call: TRBV9; d_call: -; cdr3_nt: TGTGCCAGCAGCCTAGGATCCTTCAGGGCGAACACCGGGGAGCTGTTTTTT; cdr3_aa: CASSLGSFRANTGELFF
j_call: TRBJ2-5; clone_size: -; cdr3_length: 13; v_call: TRBV5-4; d_call: TRBD2; cdr3_nt: TGTGCCAGCAGCTTGGTAGCGGGGGAGACCCAGTACTTC; cdr3_aa: CASSLVAGETQYF
j_call: TRBJ1-1; clone_size: -; cdr3_length: 15; v_call: TRBV5-1; d_call: -; cdr3_nt: TGCGCCAGCAGCCCGAGGGACGGCTACTTCACTGAAGCTTTCTTT; cdr3_aa: CASSPRDGYFTEAFF
j_call: TRBJ2-3; clone_size: -; cdr3_length: 15; v_call: TRBV27; d_call: TRBD2; cdr3_nt: TGTGCCAGCAGCCCCAGGACTAGCGGCACAGATACGCAGTATTTT; cdr3_aa: CASSPRTSGTDTQYF
j_call: TRBJ2-1; clone_size: -; cdr3_length: 17; v_call: TRBV25-1; d_call: TRBD2; cdr3_nt: TGTGCCAGCAGTGAGGGACTAGCGGGATATGGTGTCAATGAGCAGTTCTTC; cdr3_aa: CASSEGLAGYGVNEQFF
j_call: TRBJ2-3; clone_size: -; cdr3_length: 15; v_call: TRBV7-6; d_call: -; cdr3_nt: TGTGCCAGCAGCTTAGCAGGGACGCTTGCAGATACGCAGTATTTT; cdr3_aa: CASSLAGTLADTQYF
j_call: TRBJ2-5; clone_size: -; cdr3_length: 14; v_call: TRBV2; d_call: -; cdr3_nt: TGTGCCAGCAGTGAAGAGGGTGTCGTGGAGACCCAGTACTTC; cdr3_aa: CASSEEGVVETQYF
j_call: TRBJ2-7; clone_size: -; cdr3_length: 11; v_call: TRBV6-5; d_call: -; cdr3_nt: TGTGCCAGCAGTGAATTAAGCGAGCAGTACTTC; cdr3_aa: CASSELSEQYF